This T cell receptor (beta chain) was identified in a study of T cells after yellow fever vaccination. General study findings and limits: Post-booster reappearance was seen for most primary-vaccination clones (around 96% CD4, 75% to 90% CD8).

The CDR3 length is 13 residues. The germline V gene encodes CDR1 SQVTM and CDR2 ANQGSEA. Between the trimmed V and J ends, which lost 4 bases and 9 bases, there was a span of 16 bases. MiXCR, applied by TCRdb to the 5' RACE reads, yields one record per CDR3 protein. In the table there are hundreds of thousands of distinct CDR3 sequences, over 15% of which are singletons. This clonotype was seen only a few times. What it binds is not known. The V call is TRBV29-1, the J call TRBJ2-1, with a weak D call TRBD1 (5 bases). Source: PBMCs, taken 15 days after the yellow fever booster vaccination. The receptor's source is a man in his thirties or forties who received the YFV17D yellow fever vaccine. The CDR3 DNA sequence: TGCAGCGTTGGTAGGGGTCTGTCCGGTGAGCAGTTCTTC. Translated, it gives CSVGRGLSGEQFF.